This T cell receptor (beta chain) stems from a study of T cell clonality in common variable immunodeficiency. Assay used: immunoSEQ multiplex PCR; TCRdb lists only in-frame clones, some missing. Singletons are absent from the sample, which has 25,000 to 30,000 clones. The germline CDR1 and CDR2 sequences are LGHNA and YNFKEQ. Trimming left V 1 base short and J 0 bases short, with 11 bases between. This CDR3 comprises 16 residues. Overall study findings and caveats: Common variable immunodeficiency TCR beta sequences reportedly had fewer deletions and N-nucleotide insertions.

In its sample, this clone was seen many times. Its target is unknown. From the germline J gene comes the end of the CDR3, since the read stops 3 residues before it. Reduced serum IgG, IgA and/or IgM plus specific antibody deficiency defined CVID. Aged roughly 9 to 70 years, CVID subjects averaged about 40 years old. All CVID subjects were on immunoglobulin replacement for at least one year. Sequencing was done on a sample of peripheral blood mononuclear cells. This TCR was recovered from a human donor with common variable immunodeficiency. The chain employs TRBV4-2 and TRBJ2-3; D remains unclear. CDR3 loop: CASSQALSPSTDTQYF. The part of the CDR3 DNA that was read is TGTGCCAGCAGCCAAGCTCTGAGCCCTAGCACAGATACG.